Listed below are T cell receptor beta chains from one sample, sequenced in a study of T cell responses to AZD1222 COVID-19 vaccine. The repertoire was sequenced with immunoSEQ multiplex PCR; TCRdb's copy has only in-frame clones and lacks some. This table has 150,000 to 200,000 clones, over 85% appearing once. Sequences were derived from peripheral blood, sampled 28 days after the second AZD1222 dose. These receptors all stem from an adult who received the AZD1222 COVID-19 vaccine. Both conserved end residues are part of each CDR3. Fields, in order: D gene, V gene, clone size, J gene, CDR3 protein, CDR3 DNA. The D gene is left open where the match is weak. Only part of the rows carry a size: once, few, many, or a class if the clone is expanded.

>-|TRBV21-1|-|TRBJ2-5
CASSKGGQGRETQYF
TGTGCCAGCAGTAAAGGGGGGCAGGGACGAGAGACCCAGTACTTC
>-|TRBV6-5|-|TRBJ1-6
CASLDQAVGNSPLHF
TGTGCCAGCCTTGACCAGGCAGTTGGAAATTCACCCCTCCACTTT
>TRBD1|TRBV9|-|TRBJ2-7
CASSARQGAPDEQYF
TGTGCCAGCAGCGCCCGACAGGGGGCGCCGGACGAGCAGTACTTC
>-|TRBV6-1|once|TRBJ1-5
CASSERTYLGNQPQHF
TGTGCCAGCAGTGAAAGGACCTATTTGGGGAATCAGCCCCAGCATTTT
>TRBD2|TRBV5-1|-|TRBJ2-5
CASSLGGLAGVQETQYF
TGCGCCAGCAGCCTGGGGGGACTAGCGGGGGTCCAAGAGACCCAGTACTTC
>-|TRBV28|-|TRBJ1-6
CASRLATGYNSPLHF
TGTGCCAGCAGGCTAGCAACAGGGTATAATTCACCCCTCCACTTT
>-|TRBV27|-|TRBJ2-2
CASSYEGWGELFF
TGTGCCAGCAGTTATGAGGGGTGGGGGGAGCTGTTTTTT
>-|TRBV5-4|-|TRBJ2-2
CASSLKGTDGELFF
TGTGCCAGCAGCTTGAAGGGTACGGACGGGGAGCTGTTTTTT
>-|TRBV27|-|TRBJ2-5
CASSLYRGKTQYF
TGTGCCAGCAGTTTATATCGGGGGAAGACCCAGTACTTC
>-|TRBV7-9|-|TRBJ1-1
CASSSGQFTEAFF
TGTGCCAGCAGCTCCGGACAGTTCACTGAAGCTTTCTTT
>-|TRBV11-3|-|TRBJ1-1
CASSLIRNTEAFF
TGTGCCAGCAGCTTAATCCGGAACACTGAAGCTTTCTTT
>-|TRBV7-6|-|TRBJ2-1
CASSPLTGRSYNEQFF
TGTGCCAGCAGCCCTCTCACGGGTCGGTCCTACAATGAGCAGTTCTTC
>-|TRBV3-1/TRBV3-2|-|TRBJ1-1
CASSLLDRTMNTEAFF
TGTGCCAGCAGCCTACTGGACAGAACCATGAACACTGAAGCTTTCTTT
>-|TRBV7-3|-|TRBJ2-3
CASSLTSSLLADTQYF
TGTGCCAGCAGCTTAACTTCCAGCCTGCTCGCAGATACGCAGTATTTT
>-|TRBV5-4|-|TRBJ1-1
CASISDRLGQAFF
TGTGCCAGCATCTCGGATCGTTTGGGGCAAGCTTTCTTT
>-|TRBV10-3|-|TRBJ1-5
CAISESERHQPQHF
TGTGCCATCAGTGAGTCTGAACGCCATCAGCCCCAGCATTTT
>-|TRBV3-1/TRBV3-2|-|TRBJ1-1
CASSQRGSKGHTEAFF
TGTGCCAGCAGCCAAAGGGGCTCAAAAGGGCACACTGAAGCTTTCTTT
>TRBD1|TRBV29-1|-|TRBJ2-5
CSADRGETQYF
TGCAGCGCGGACAGGGGAGAGACCCAGTACTTC
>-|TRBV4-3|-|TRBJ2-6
CASSQVVISGTGANVLTF
TGCGCCAGCAGCCAAGTAGTTATTAGTGGGACTGGGGCCAACGTCCTGACTTTC
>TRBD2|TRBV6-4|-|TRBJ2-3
CASSELAGGHADTQYF
TGTGCCAGCAGTGAACTAGCGGGGGGCCATGCAGATACGCAGTATTTT
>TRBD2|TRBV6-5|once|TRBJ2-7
CASLLAGAYEQYF
TGTGCCAGCCTTCTAGCGGGGGCCTACGAGCAGTACTTC
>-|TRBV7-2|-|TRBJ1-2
CASSPLDSPAGYTF
TGTGCCAGCAGCCCCCTGGACTCTCCTGCGGGCTACACCTTC
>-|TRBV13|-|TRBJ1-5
CASSPGRASNQPQHF
TGTGCCAGCAGCCCCGGTCGGGCTAGCAATCAGCCCCAGCATTTT
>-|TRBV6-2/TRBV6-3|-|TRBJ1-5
CASSHGRGNQPQHF
TGTGCCAGCAGCCACGGCAGGGGCAATCAGCCCCAGCATTTT
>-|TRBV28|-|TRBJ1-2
CASSFEGYGYTF
TGTGCCAGCAGTTTTGAGGGCTATGGCTACACCTTC
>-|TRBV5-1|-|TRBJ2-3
CASSPGQPSTDTQYF
TGCGCCAGCAGCCCCGGACAGCCCTCGACAGATACGCAGTATTTT
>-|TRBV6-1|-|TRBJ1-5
CASSEASSNQPQHF
TGTGCCAGCAGTGAAGCGTCTAGCAATCAGCCCCAGCATTTT
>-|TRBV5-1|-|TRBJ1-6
CASSLDRLRNSPLHF
TGCGCCAGCAGCTTGGATCGGCTTCGGAATTCACCCCTCCACTTT
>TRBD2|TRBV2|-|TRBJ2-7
CASTAGTSGGLLVYEQYF
TGTGCCAGCACTGCCGGGACTAGCGGGGGCCTCCTTGTCTACGAGCAGTACTTC
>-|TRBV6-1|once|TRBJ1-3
CASSEIDTEHTIYF
TGTGCCAGCAGTGAAATCGACACCGAACACACCATATATTTT
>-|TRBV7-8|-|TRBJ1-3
CASRPAGIFGNTIYF
TGTGCCAGCAGGCCCGCGGGGATCTTTGGAAACACCATATATTTT
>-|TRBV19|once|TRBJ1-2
CASSTPGYYGYTF
TGTGCCAGTAGTACGCCTGGCTACTATGGCTACACCTTC
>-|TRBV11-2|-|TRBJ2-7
CASSTRLSDEQYF
TGTGCCAGCAGCACCCGGCTGTCTGACGAGCAGTACTTC
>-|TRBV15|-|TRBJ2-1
CATSRAGVYNEQFF
TGTGCCACCAGCAGAGCGGGGGTTTACAATGAGCAGTTCTTC
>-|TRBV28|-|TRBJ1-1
CASSFMVMNTEAFF
TGTGCCAGCAGTTTCATGGTAATGAACACTGAAGCTTTCTTT
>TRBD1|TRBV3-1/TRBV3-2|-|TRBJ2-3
CASSQAGTGLDTQYF
TGTGCCAGCAGCCAAGCCGGGACAGGGTTAGATACGCAGTATTTT
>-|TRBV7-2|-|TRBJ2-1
CASSPRNEQFF
TGTGCCAGCAGCCCCCGGAATGAGCAGTTCTTC
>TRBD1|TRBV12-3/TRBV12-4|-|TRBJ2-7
CASSLKGGVEQYF
TGTGCCAGCAGTTTAAAAGGGGGCGTAGAGCAGTACTTC
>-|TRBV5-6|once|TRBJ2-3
CASSSTGTDTQYF
TGTGCCAGCAGCTCAACCGGGACAGATACGCAGTATTTT